This T cell receptor (beta chain) was sequenced during a study of blood T cell repertoires in COVID-19. The overall study: COVID-19 samples from acute and convalescent phases originated in the United States, Italy and Spain. From T cells, B-cell-depleted T cells, or PBMCs came the material, which was cDNA or gDNA.

Authors' methods: Cell counts per sample came from amplifying reference gene primers. Libraries were prepared by immunoSEQ multiplex PCR; TCRdb keeps only in-frame clonotypes and omits some of them. V and J calls and clone size are as listed in that table; D and trimming were resolved from the DNA. The sample consists of roughly 120,000 clones, around nine tenths of them appearing once. Sample: peripheral blood. The TCR comes from a man aged 50-60 years with active COVID-19.

CDR3 in DNA: TGTGCCAGCAGGGACAGGCGGCCTGAAGCTTTCTTT. Translation gives CASRDRRPEAFF. The chain combines TRBV6-5 with TRBJ1-1; 7 bases line up with TRBD1. This CDR3 has 12 residues. Unmatched junction bases numbered 4, after V lost 6 bases and J lost 6 bases. The germline gives CDR1 MNHEY, CDR2 SVGAGI.